This T cell receptor (beta chain) was profiled in a study of memory CD8 T cells in hepatitis C reinfection. For the study at large: A couple of donors cleared primary HCV but became chronic after reinfection.

The time point denotes: pre-reinfection, 55 to 20 weeks before reinfection detection. TCR sequencing was done directly ex vivo on sorted cells, without expansion in vitro. Two donors provided sorted CD3+ CD8+ CD45RO- naive CD8 T cells at all three reinfection time points. The V and J ends lost 7 bases and 1 base, in that order; junction bases with no gene match: 8. There are 15 residues in the CDR3. Germline CDR1 is MRHNA and CDR2 is SNTAGT. The assay was immunoSEQ multiplex PCR, and TCRdb's table has in-frame clones only and misses some. The data show tens of thousands of clones, around nine tenths seen once. Notes on this clone: Additional DNA sequences in this sample encode the identical CDR3.

The sample comprised naive CD8+ T cells sorted from blood. The source of this sequence is a man aged 18 to 35 with hepatitis C virus infection. The chain recombines TRBV6-4 with TRBJ2-7; TRBD1 matches at 9 bases. The CDR3 here is CASTSGTGLSYEQYV. For the CDR3, the DNA is TGTGCCAGCACCTCTGGGACAGGGCTTTCCTACGAGCAGTACGTC.